What follows are 2 T cell receptor beta chains derived from one specimen sequenced in a study of blood T cell repertoires in COVID-19. Method: immunoSEQ multiplex PCR; TCRdb's copy keeps in-frame clones and lacks some. The sample records 340,000 or so clones, around 88% being singletons. Sequenced sample: peripheral blood. All receptors come from a man aged 30-40 years with active or convalescent COVID-19.

This clone has more than one count but fewer than ten. V is TRBV5-4 and J is TRBJ2-2; D is ambiguous. CDR3 length: 12 residues. V was shortened by 0 bases and J by 6 bases, with 3 bases between the two germline ends. CDR1 and CDR2 from the germline V gene are SGHNT and YYREEE (reference sequence). This CDR3 is CASSLAAGELFF. DNA for the CDR3: TGTGCCAGCAGCTTGGCCGCCGGGGAGCTGTTTTTT. The full variable domain, in which reference TRBV5-4 and TRBJ2-2 provide the parts outside the CDR3, is ETGVTQSPTHLIKTRGQQVTLRCSSQSGHNTVSWYQQALGQGPQFIFQYYREEENGRGNFPPRFSGLQFPNYSSELNVNALELDDSALYLCASSLAAGELFFGEGSRLTVL.

The chain is built from TRBV2 and TRBJ2-1; the match to TRBD2 covers 9 bases. V was pared by 3 bases and J by 6 bases, with 6 bases of the junction left unmatched. The CDR3 totals 15 residues. Germline V lookup: CDR1 SNHLY, CDR2 FYNNEI. Here the CDR3 reads CASSDSAGGRNEQFF. The CDR3 DNA reads as TGTGCCAGCAGTGACTCGGCGGGGGGGCGCAATGAGCAGTTCTTC.